Presented here are 14 T cell receptor beta chains from one specimen sequenced in a study of CD8 T cells in Susac syndrome. RNA was extracted with the RNeasy kit, and a quantity of 0.5 to 1 ug was reverse transcribed using random hexamers. TCRdb analysed the immunoSEQ multiplex PCR reads with MiXCR anew, one entry per CDR3 protein. The sample lists about 160,000 distinct CDR3 sequences; approximately 93% were seen once. Sequencing was done on a sample of CD4+ T cells from PBMCs. The origin of the receptors is a human donor with multiple sclerosis.

The rearrangement links TRBV5-6 to TRBJ1-2, with D perhaps TRBD1 (6 bases). This CDR3 is 14 amino acids long. Deletions cut 2 bases from V and 2 bases from J, with 10 bases between. CDR1 and CDR2 (germline): SGHDT, YYEEEE. The CDR3 DNA is TGTGCCAGCAGCTTCTCCAGGGGCAACTATGGCTACACCTTC. Translating gives CASSFSRGNYGYTF.

The chain uses TRBV6-1 and TRBJ1-4; D is unresolved. CDR1 is MNHNS, CDR2 SASEGT, per germline. Between the trimmed V and J ends, which lost 6 bases and 7 bases, there was a span of 21 bases. This CDR3 is 16 amino acids long. The CDR3 DNA reads as TGTGCCAGCAGCGTACTTAGTTTCCCATTGCCTGAAAAACTGTTTTTT. It translates to CASSVLSFPLPEKLFF.

The J gene is TRBJ2-5, the V gene TRBV6-5; perhaps TRBD1 as D (5 bases). CDR1 and CDR2 (germline): MNHEY, SVGAGI. With 4 bases removed from V and 4 bases from J, the gap between germline ends came to 13 bases. The CDR3 runs 14 residues. The CDR3 region has the DNA TGTGCCAGCAGTTCTCCAGGGTTGACAGAGACCCAGTACTTC. Translating it yields CASSSPGLTETQYF.

This clonotype showed up just once. The gene calls are TRBV5-4 and TRBJ1-5; D call uncertain. The germline V and J ends were trimmed by 4 bases and 11 bases, with 13 bases remaining between them. This CDR3 has 12 residues. Germline lookup yields CDR1 SGHNT and CDR2 YYREEE (reference sequence). DNA of the CDR3: TGTGCCAGCAGCCTGGACTCCGGGGCCCAGCATTTT. It is translated as CASSLDSGAQHF.

The chain links TRBV30 to TRBJ1-1; D is unclear. The V and J ends lost 2 bases and 2 bases respectively, with 9 bases between them. There are 13 residues in the CDR3. Germline values: CDR1 GTSNPN, CDR2 SVGIG (reference sequence). CDR3 in DNA: TGTGCCTGGAGTACCGGACCTAACACTGAAGCTTTCTTT. Translation gives CAWSTGPNTEAFF.

This chain connects TRBV6-2 or TRBV6-3 to TRBJ2-3, with a tentative D call TRBD1 (5 bases). CDR1 and CDR2 from the germline V gene are MNHEY and SVGEGT. The V end was cut by 7 bases, the J end by 6 bases, with 17 bases between. This CDR3 comprises 14 residues. CDR3 loop: CASTAQGEMDTQYF. The CDR3 DNA is TGTGCCAGCACGGCGCAGGGTGAGATGGATACGCAGTATTTT.

V gene TRBV29-1 combines with J gene TRBJ2-7, with TRBD1 identical over 8 bases. Trimming removed 6 bases from V and 4 bases from J; junction bases left unmatched: 11. The germline V gene has CDR1 SQVTM and CDR2 ANQGSEA. This CDR3 region has 14 residues. The CDR3 coding sequence is TGCAGCGTGTCGCCGGGACAGGAGACTTACGAGCAGTACTTC. Translation: CSVSPGQETYEQYF.

This clonotype was picked up one time. The gene calls are TRBV9 and TRBJ2-7; D may be TRBD2 (5 bases). The CDR3 sequence is 15 residues long. Trimming took 0 bases from V and 3 from J, leaving 13 bases between them. Per the germline V gene, CDR1 is SGDLS and CDR2 is YYNGEE. The DNA for the CDR3 is TGTGCCAGCAGCGTAGGTTCAGCGGCTTTCTACGAGCAGTACTTC. It translates to CASSVGSAAFYEQYF.

This clonotype was recorded once. V is TRBV4-2 and J is TRBJ1-2; D is unresolved. V lost 0 bases and J 7 bases, leaving 9 bases between the germline ends. Germline values: CDR1 LGHNA, CDR2 YNFKEQ. This CDR3 is built from 13 residues. For the CDR3, the DNA is TGTGCCAGCAGCCAAGATATCACGAGTGGCTACACCTTC. Protein: CASSQDITSGYTF.

The gene calls are TRBV30 and TRBJ1-4, with 10 bases lining up with TRBD1. The V and J ends lost 4 bases and 5 bases, in that order; junction bases with no gene match: 4. The CDR3 runs to 14 residues. The germline V gene encodes CDR1 GTSNPN and CDR2 SVGIG (reference sequence). CDR3 sequence reads: CAWTAGQGNEKLFF. DNA for the CDR3: TGTGCCTGGACCGCGGGACAGGGGAATGAAAAACTGTTTTTT.

The chain joins TRBV5-4 to TRBJ1-3, with TRBD1 as a possible D gene (5 bases). With 3 bases removed from V and 0 bases from J, the gap between germline ends came to 10 bases. The CDR3 totals 15 residues. Germline CDR1 SGHNT, CDR2 YYREEE (reference sequence). CDR3 region: CASSSDMNSGNTIYF. CDR3 nucleotides: TGTGCCAGCAGCTCGGACATGAACTCTGGAAACACCATATATTTT.

V gene TRBV14 combines with J gene TRBJ2-3; D gene unclear. Germline assignment: CDR1 SGHDN and CDR2 FVKESK. This CDR3 is built from 18 residues. V lost 5 bases to trimming and J lost 0 bases, with 21 bases between them. In DNA, the CDR3 is TGTGCCAGCAGCGACTCTCGCCTGGCGGACCCTAGCACAGATACGCAGTATTTT. Amino acid sequence: CASSDSRLADPSTDTQYF.

This sequence joins TRBV11-2 and TRBJ2-3, with D possibly matching TRBD2 (6 bases). CDR1 is SGHAT and CDR2 is FQNNGV in the germline V gene. With 5 bases removed from V and 6 bases from J, the gap between germline ends came to 27 bases. The CDR3 is 18 residues long. This CDR3 is CASSAIRRRSHRGDTQYF. In DNA, the CDR3 is TGTGCCAGCAGCGCCATTAGGCGGCGATCCCACCGGGGGGATACGCAGTATTTT.

The CDR3 DNA follows: TGTGCCACCAGTGATTCCCGAGACGGGGACACCGGGGAGCTGTTTTTT. Its translation is CATSDSRDGDTGELFF. The gene calls are TRBV24-1 and TRBJ2-2; perhaps TRBD2 as D (5 bases). Germline CDR1 KGHDR, CDR2 SFDVKD. V was clipped by 2 bases and J by 3 bases, with 12 bases between them. The length of the CDR3 is 16 residues.